The rows below give T cell receptor beta chains drawn from one sample of a study of OX40 agonist ivuxolimab in advanced cancers. TCRdb's copy holds only in-frame clones and misses some; the assay was immunoSEQ multiplex PCR. The profile shows roughly 34,000 clones, roughly 90% of them singletons. The sequencing used CD4+ or CD8+ T cells sorted from blood, collected in a trial of the OX40 agonist ivuxolimab. The receptors stem from an adult with an advanced solid tumor such as melanoma, head and neck, liver or kidney cancer. CDR3s include the opening cysteine and the closing phenylalanine or tryptophan. D genes are given only for firm matches. Clone size is given for some rows only: seen once, a few or many times, or a class if the clone is expanded.

clone_size j_call d_call v_call cdr3_nt cdr3_aa
NA TRBJ2-1 TRBD2 TRBV2 TGTGCCAGAGGAGGGACTAGCGGGGGCCGCAGCTCCTACAATGAGCAGTTCTTC CARGGTSGGRSSYNEQFF
NA TRBJ2-2 NA TRBV6-6 TGTGCCAGCAGTTACTTAGGACAGACCGGGGAGCTGTTTTTT CASSYLGQTGELFF
NA TRBJ2-1 NA TRBV10-1 TGCGCCAGCCAGGGCGGCTCCTACAATGAGCAGTTCTTC CASQGGSYNEQFF
NA TRBJ2-7 TRBD2 TRBV5-1 TGCGCCAGCAGCTTGGATCCGCGGGAGGGCCGGAGTGCTAGTTACGAGCAGTACTTC CASSLDPREGRSASYEQYF
NA TRBJ2-5 NA TRBV11-1 TGTGCCAGCAGCTTAGGGAAACAGTTCCAAGAGACCCAGTACTTC CASSLGKQFQETQYF
NA TRBJ2-2 TRBD2 TRBV5-1 TGCGCCAGCAGCTCGACTGGACTAGCGGGAGGAAAAAACGGGGAGCTGTTTTTT CASSSTGLAGGKNGELFF
once TRBJ1-5 NA TRBV6-5 TGTGCCAGCAGTTACCTGAGCGGCCCCCAGCATTTT CASSYLSGPQHF
once TRBJ1-2 NA TRBV9 TGTGCCAGCACCGAAGGATCAGGGAGCGGCTACACCTTC CASTEGSGSGYTF
NA TRBJ2-7 NA TRBV28 TGTGCCAGCAGTACCCGGACATTCTCCTACGAGCAGTACTTC CASSTRTFSYEQYF
NA TRBJ2-3 NA TRBV19 TGTGCCAGTAGTATGAGTTTAGTCACAGATACGCAGTATTTT CASSMSLVTDTQYF
NA TRBJ1-1 NA TRBV5-5 TGTGCCAGCAGCCCGTTGGGGACGATCGGCACTGAAGCTTTCTTT CASSPLGTIGTEAFF
once TRBJ2-1 NA TRBV5-4 TGTGCCAGCAGCCGGTCGGAAGGATCCTACAATGAGCAGTTCTTC CASSRSEGSYNEQFF
NA TRBJ2-1 TRBD2 TRBV27 TGTGCCAGCAGACCGGGACTAGCCCGAAATGAGCAGTTCTTC CASRPGLARNEQFF
NA TRBJ2-7 NA TRBV28 TGTGCCAGCAGTTTCCAGCGGAATACCTACGAGCAGTACTTC CASSFQRNTYEQYF
NA TRBJ2-1 TRBD2 TRBV9 TGTGCCAGCAGCGTAGGACTAGCGGGAGGCCTATACAATGAGCAGTTCTTC CASSVGLAGGLYNEQFF
once TRBJ2-1 TRBD1 TRBV5-1 TGCGCCAGCAGCCACAGGGACAGAAACAATGAGCAGTTCTTC CASSHRDRNNEQFF
NA TRBJ2-3 NA TRBV18 TGTGCCAGCCGCTCCGGCGGGTATACGCAGTATTTT CASRSGGYTQYF
NA TRBJ2-7 TRBD1 TRBV29-1 TGCAGCGGCAAAGGGACAGGGGGCTACGAGCAGTACTTC CSGKGTGGYEQYF
NA TRBJ2-1 NA TRBV10-3 TGTGCCATCCAGGGCGGGATCCAAAGCTCCTACAATGAGCAGTTCTTC CAIQGGIQSSYNEQFF
NA TRBJ2-5 NA TRBV11-2 TGTGCCAGCAGCTTAGAGGGGAGGTTCGGGACCCAGTACTTC CASSLEGRFGTQYF
NA TRBJ2-3 TRBD2 TRBV11-3 TGTGCCAGCAGCCTAGCGGGCAGCACAGATACGCAGTATTTT CASSLAGSTDTQYF
NA TRBJ2-3 NA TRBV5-1 TGCGCCAGCAGCCCGACTTTAGCGCACACAGATACGCAGTATTTT CASSPTLAHTDTQYF
NA TRBJ2-1 NA TRBV4-1 TGCGCCAGCAGCCAAGTTGATTTAGTGTCGTGGGGTGAGCAGTTCTTC CASSQVDLVSWGEQFF
NA TRBJ2-7 NA TRBV11-2 TGTGCCAGCAGCTTACCCGGGCCCTACGAGCAGTACTTC CASSLPGPYEQYF
NA TRBJ1-1 NA TRBV5-6 TGTGCCAGCAGCTCGACAGGTTACGGGCGTTTCCCTGAAGCTTTCTTT CASSSTGYGRFPEAFF
once TRBJ2-4 NA TRBV4-1 TGCGCCAGCAGCCAAGATACCGCTCAGGCCAAAAACATTCAGTACTTC CASSQDTAQAKNIQYF
few TRBJ1-1 NA TRBV4-2 TGTGCCAGCCGCCCAGGAGTTAGGGACACTGAAGCTTTCTTT CASRPGVRDTEAFF
NA TRBJ2-3 NA TRBV18 TGTGCCAGCTCACCGACTACGGCCTTCAGCACAGATACGCAGTATTTT CASSPTTAFSTDTQYF
NA TRBJ2-5 TRBD2 TRBV18 TGTGCCAGCTCGGGTCTAGCGGGGGCCGCCCAAGAGACCCAGTACTTC CASSGLAGAAQETQYF
NA TRBJ1-5 NA TRBV19 TGTGCCAGTAGTATAGGGCCTCCAGGGAGCAATCAGCCCCAGCATTTT CASSIGPPGSNQPQHF
NA TRBJ2-7 NA TRBV11-3 TGTGCCAGCAGCCAGGGGGGGCTATCCTACGAGCAGTACTTC CASSQGGLSYEQYF
NA TRBJ1-1 TRBD1 TRBV7-9 TGTGCCAGCAGCTCAGACGGGACAGGTTACACTGAAGCTTTCTTT CASSSDGTGYTEAFF
NA TRBJ1-5 NA TRBV19 TGTGCCAGTAGTATCCGGGGGAACAGCAATCAGCCCCAGCATTTT CASSIRGNSNQPQHF
NA TRBJ2-2 NA TRBV18 TGTGCCAGCTCACCACTCCGGGGTGGGAACACCGGGGAGCTGTTTTTT CASSPLRGGNTGELFF
NA TRBJ2-1 NA TRBV11-3 TGTGCCAGCAGCTCTACTAGTTTAAATGAGCAGTTCTTC CASSSTSLNEQFF
once TRBJ2-3 NA TRBV11-2 TGTGCCAGCAGCCGTGGGCTCACAGATACGCAGTATTTT CASSRGLTDTQYF
NA TRBJ2-1 TRBD1 TRBV9 TGTGCCAGCACCCCGAGAGACAGGGGGCGGAATGAGCAGTTCTTC CASTPRDRGRNEQFF
NA TRBJ2-7 TRBD2 TRBV5-5 TGTGCCAGCAGCCCGCCCGGGAGGACTTACGAGCAGTACTTC CASSPPGRTYEQYF
NA TRBJ1-3 NA TRBV6-5 TGTGCCAGCAGTTACCAGGGTGGGGGAAACACCATATATTTT CASSYQGGGNTIYF
NA TRBJ2-3 TRBD1 TRBV6-1 TGTGCCATCAAATTAAGGGGGCGCATAGATACGCAGTATTTT CAIKLRGRIDTQYF